The rows below give T cell receptor beta chains drawn from one sample of a study of blood T cells in healthy people across ages. TCRdb independently ran MiXCR on the 5' RACE reads; one entry per CDR3 protein. The sample yields 550,000 to 750,000 distinct CDR3 sequences, roughly 20% seen once. Sequencing input: blood. The receptors were sampled from a man aged 70 or older in good health. Each CDR3 is given with its conserved first and last residue. D genes are given only for firm matches. The size of a clone is reported for some rows only, either as once, few or many, or as a class for expanded clones.

-,TRBJ2-6,TRBV3-1,few,TGTGCCAGCAACCTCCACTCTGGGGCCAACGTCCTGACTTTC,CASNLHSGANVLTF
TRBD2,TRBJ2-3,TRBV20-1,-,TGCAGTGCAAGAGGGCTAGCGGGGGAACGGACGCAGTATTTT,CSARGLAGERTQYF
-,TRBJ1-4,TRBV9,-,TGTGCCAGCAGCGTAGGGCCAGAAAATGAAAAACTGTTTTTT,CASSVGPENEKLFF
-,TRBJ2-6,TRBV28,few,TGTGCCAGCAGTTTATCTAGCCTGGGTTTCTCTGGGGCCAACGTCCTGACTTTC,CASSLSSLGFSGANVLTF
TRBD2,TRBJ2-7,TRBV28,-,TGTGCCAGCAGTTCCTCCGGGAGGCCGGATTACGAGCAGTACTTC,CASSSSGRPDYEQYF
TRBD1,TRBJ2-7,TRBV7-2,-,TGTGCCAGCAGCTTAGACAGGGGATGGCAGTACTTC,CASSLDRGWQYF
TRBD1,TRBJ1-6,TRBV14,-,TGTGCCAGCAGCCGACAGGGGGCCGCCTATAATTCACCCCTCCACTTT,CASSRQGAAYNSPLHF
TRBD1,TRBJ2-3,TRBV9,few,TGTGCCAGCAGCGCCCAGGGGGCTGGGGATACGCAGTATTTT,CASSAQGAGDTQYF
-,TRBJ2-7,TRBV29-1,few,TGCAGCGTTGAAGGGGTCTCTAGCGCGAACTCCTACGAGCAGTACTTC,CSVEGVSSANSYEQYF
-,TRBJ2-3,TRBV7-2,few,TGTGCCAGCAGCCCTAGAGGGTATGGGGGACGGGGTACAGATACGCAGTATTTT,CASSPRGYGGRGTDTQYF
TRBD1,TRBJ1-1,TRBV3-1,-,TGTGCCAGCAGCCAATTCTCCACGGGACAGATGAACACTGAAGCTTTCTTT,CASSQFSTGQMNTEAFF
-,TRBJ2-3,TRBV5-1,many,TGCGCCAGCAGCTTGATCCCCACAGATACGCAGTATTTT,CASSLIPTDTQYF
-,TRBJ2-5,TRBV19,many,TGTGCCAGTAGTATCGACAGCTTGGGGACCCAGTACTTC,CASSIDSLGTQYF
-,TRBJ2-1,TRBV5-1,-,TGCGCCAGCAGCTCCCTAGCTCTTAGGAATGAGCAGTTCTTC,CASSSLALRNEQFF
TRBD1,TRBJ1-2,TRBV5-1,-,TGCGCCAGCAGCCTGGACAGGGTTGGCTACACCTTC,CASSLDRVGYTF
TRBD2,TRBJ2-1,TRBV20-1,many,TGCAGTGCTAGAGATTTGACTAGCGGGAGCGATGAGCAGTTCTTC,CSARDLTSGSDEQFF
TRBD1,TRBJ2-3,TRBV6-6,-,TGTGCCAGCAGTTACCCGGGACAGACGACTACGCAGTATTTT,CASSYPGQTTTQYF
TRBD2,TRBJ2-1,TRBV7-9,few,TGTGCCAGCATGGACGGGAGGGCCTCCCTCCCCTACAATGAGCAGTTCTTC,CASMDGRASLPYNEQFF
-,TRBJ2-7,TRBV24-1,-,TGTGCCACCAGTGATCACAGGGATAGCTCCTACGAGCAGTACTTC,CATSDHRDSSYEQYF
TRBD2,TRBJ2-1,TRBV4-1,-,TGCGCCAGCAGCCAAGTAGCGGGAGCGAACAATGAGCAGCTCTTC,CASSQVAGANNEQLF
TRBD1,TRBJ1-2,TRBV7-2,-,TGTGCCAGCAGCTTAGGGGACAGGCTTAAGTATGGCTACACCTTC,CASSLGDRLKYGYTF
-,TRBJ1-2,TRBV11-2,-,TGTGCCAGCAGCTCACAGGGCGTCTATGGCTACACCTTC,CASSSQGVYGYTF
-,TRBJ1-4,TRBV5-1,-,TGCGCCAGCAGCTTGGCCCGGGTCCCGGGAGAAAAACTGTTTTTT,CASSLARVPGEKLFF
-,TRBJ2-2,TRBV4-1,few,TGCGCCAGCAGCCAAGATAATTTGCGGAACACCGGGGAGCTGTTTTTT,CASSQDNLRNTGELFF